This note documents a single T cell receptor (beta chain) sequence. The antigen is not known. The sample originates from a study of untreated major depressive disorder. Patients scored at least 18 on the Hamilton Depression Scale with DSM-IV major depression. Excluded: major illness, comorbidity, regular medication, drug use, over 100 g alcohol weekly. Blood, 25 to 35 ml, was drawn into EDTA tubes. Thawed PBMCs underwent magnetic negative selection for CD4+ T cells. With V trimmed by 2 bases and J by 5 bases, 1 base remained unmatched. Germline CDR1 reads SNHLY; CDR2 reads FYNNEI. The CDR3 is made up of 13 amino acids. General study points: Compared with controls, depressed patients showed more TRBV05-01 (Vbeta 5.1) usage in CD4+ T cells.

Repertoires were generated with immunoSEQ multiplex PCR, while TCRdb's copy carries only in-frame clones and drops some. Altogether 20,000 or so clones are present, more than 85% being singletons, with the ten largest covering 0.6%. The origin of this receptor is a woman in her thirties or forties with major depressive disorder. The specimen was CD4+ T cells from PBMCs. The chain couples TRBV2 to TRBJ2-5, with TRBD2 identical over 8 bases. The CDR3 region has the DNA TGTGCCAGCAGTGAAACGGGAGGGGAGACCCAGTACTTC. Its translation is CASSETGGETQYF.